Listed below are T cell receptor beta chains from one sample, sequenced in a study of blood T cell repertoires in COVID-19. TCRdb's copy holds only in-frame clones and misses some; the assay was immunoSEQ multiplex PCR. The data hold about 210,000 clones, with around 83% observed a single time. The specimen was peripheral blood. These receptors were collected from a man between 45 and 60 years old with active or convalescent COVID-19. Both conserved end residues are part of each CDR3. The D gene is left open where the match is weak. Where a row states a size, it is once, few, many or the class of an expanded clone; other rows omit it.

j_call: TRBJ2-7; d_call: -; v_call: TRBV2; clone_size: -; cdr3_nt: TGTGCCAGCAGTACCCTATACGAGCAGTACTTC; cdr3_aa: CASSTLYEQYF
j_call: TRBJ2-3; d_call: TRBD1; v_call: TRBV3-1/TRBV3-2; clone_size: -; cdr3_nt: TGTGCCAGCAGCCTTACGGGACAGACTACCACAGATACGCAGTATTTT; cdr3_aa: CASSLTGQTTTDTQYF
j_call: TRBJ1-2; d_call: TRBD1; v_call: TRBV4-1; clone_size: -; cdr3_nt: TGCGCCTCCCACGGGACAGGGGGAAACTATGGCTACACCTTC; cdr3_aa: CASHGTGGNYGYTF
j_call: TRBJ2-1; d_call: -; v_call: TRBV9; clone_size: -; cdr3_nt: TGTGCCAGCAGCGTAGCCGGGAGTTGGGACAATGAGCAGTTCTTC; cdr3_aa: CASSVAGSWDNEQFF
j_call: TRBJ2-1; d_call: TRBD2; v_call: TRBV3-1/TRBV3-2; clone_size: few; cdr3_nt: TGTGCCAGCAGCCCCCTTAAGCGGGGGGGCTCCAATGAGCAGTTCTTC; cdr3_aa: CASSPLKRGGSNEQFF
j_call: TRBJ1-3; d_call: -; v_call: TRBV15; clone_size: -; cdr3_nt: TGTGCCACCAGCTCCGACGGAGGCTCTGGAAACACCATATATTTT; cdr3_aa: CATSSDGGSGNTIYF
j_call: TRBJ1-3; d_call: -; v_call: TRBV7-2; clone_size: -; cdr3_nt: TGTGCCAGCAGCTTAGACATCTCCTCTGGAAACACCATATATTTT; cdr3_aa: CASSLDISSGNTIYF
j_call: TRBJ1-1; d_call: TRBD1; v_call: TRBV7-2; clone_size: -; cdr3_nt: TGTGCCAGCAGCCGGGGCGGACAGGGGTGGTACACTGAAGCTTTCTTT; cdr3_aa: CASSRGGQGWYTEAFF
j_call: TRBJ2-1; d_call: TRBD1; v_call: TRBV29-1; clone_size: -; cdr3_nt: TGCAGCGTTCACGGACAGGGATACAATGAGCAGTTCTTC; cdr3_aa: CSVHGQGYNEQFF
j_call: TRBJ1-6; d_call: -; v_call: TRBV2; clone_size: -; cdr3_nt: TGTGCCAGCAGACAGGGTGTTTCACCCCTCCACTTT; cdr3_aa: CASRQGVSPLHF
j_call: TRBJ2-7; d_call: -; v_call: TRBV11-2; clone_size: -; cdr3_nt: TGTGCCAGCAGCTTCCGGTGGAGCGGCTACGAGCAGTACTTC; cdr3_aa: CASSFRWSGYEQYF
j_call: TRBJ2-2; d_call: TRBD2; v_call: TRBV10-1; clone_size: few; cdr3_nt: TGCGCCAGCAGTGAGTCGCTCCTAGCGGGGAACACCGGGGAGCTGTTTTTT; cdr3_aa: CASSESLLAGNTGELFF